The rows below give T cell receptor beta chains drawn from one sample of a study of OX40 agonist ivuxolimab in advanced cancers. TCRdb keeps only in-frame clones here, not all; method: immunoSEQ multiplex PCR. The sample consists of about 50,000 clones, roughly nine tenths of them appearing once. Specimen: CD4+ or CD8+ T cells sorted from blood, collected in a trial of the OX40 agonist ivuxolimab. The origin of the receptors is an adult with an advanced solid tumor such as melanoma, head and neck, liver or kidney cancer. CDR3s include the opening cysteine and the closing phenylalanine or tryptophan. Clone size is shown for a subset of rows, as once, few, many or a class of expanded clone.

>TRBV9|NA|TRBJ2-1
CASSVVAGGPMGEQFF
>TRBV27|once|TRBJ2-5
CASSLTAGGPWETQYF
>TRBV30|NA|TRBJ2-1
CAWREYNEQFF
>TRBV6-5|NA|TRBJ2-5
CASTRQGPQETQYF
>TRBV7-9|NA|TRBJ1-1
CASILDRQAFF
>TRBV29-1|NA|TRBJ2-3
CSVEGLADTQYF
>TRBV6-6|NA|TRBJ2-1
CASREDSSYYNEQFF
>TRBV5-4|NA|TRBJ2-7
CASSLDLREGLYEQYF
>TRBV6-5|NA|TRBJ2-5
CASRKLGGAFETQYF
>TRBV15|NA|TRBJ1-1
CATSRDAGPTEAFF
>TRBV2|NA|TRBJ1-4
CASREDSGGGTNEKLFF
>TRBV5-8|NA|TRBJ2-4
CASSPGTSGSFTKNIQYF
>TRBV7-3|few|TRBJ2-7
CASSPEAGGPYEQYF
>TRBV25-1|few|TRBJ1-1
CASSDLGYTEAFF
>TRBV6-1|NA|TRBJ1-6
CASSDGQGLDSPLHF
>TRBV6-5|once|TRBJ2-7
CASSRQGVGYEQYF
>TRBV7-9|NA|TRBJ2-7
CASSSTSGDYEQYF
>TRBV9|NA|TRBJ2-1
CASSVGGGDHNEQFF
>TRBV19|NA|TRBJ2-1
CASSANRVEQFF
>TRBV15|NA|TRBJ2-6
CATSSDGGAGANVLTF
>TRBV27|NA|TRBJ1-6
CASSLSTGGNSPLHF
>TRBV4-1|once|TRBJ2-3
CASSQAGDTQYF
>TRBV10-3|NA|TRBJ2-3
CAISGGGDSTDTQYF
>TRBV28|NA|TRBJ2-1
CASSFLPGQGTYNEQFF
>TRBV7-2|NA|TRBJ1-6
CASSLYDKEGSPLHF
>TRBV27|NA|TRBJ2-2
CASSFKAMDIMNTGELFF
>TRBV5-1|NA|TRBJ2-2
CASSSGTGENGELFF
>TRBV27|few|TRBJ1-1
CASSTTLQGTAEAFF
>TRBV7-9|NA|TRBJ1-2
CASRPGQNYGYTF
>TRBV11-2|NA|TRBJ2-1
CASSPLGLPNEQFF
>TRBV5-1|NA|TRBJ1-3
CASSVGDSGNTIYF
>TRBV10-1|NA|TRBJ2-1
CASSESTGQNSNEQFF
>TRBV4-1|NA|TRBJ1-1
CASSHPDGLFTEAFF
>TRBV7-9|NA|TRBJ2-1
CASSPGQGSYNEQFF
>TRBV28|NA|TRBJ1-2
CASSPTRTGYGYTF
>TRBV28|NA|TRBJ1-5
CASKDRGYNQPQHF
>TRBV27|NA|TRBJ2-5
CASSLRGTEETQYF
>TRBV6-5|NA|TRBJ1-4
CASSYSPGVGEKLFF
>TRBV28|NA|TRBJ2-7
CASSGGRRQIYEQYF
>TRBV7-9|NA|TRBJ2-1
CASSFNNEQFF
>TRBV6-5|NA|TRBJ2-2
CASTPEALSSGELFF
>TRBV5-6|once|TRBJ2-1
CASSPGVNEQFF
>TRBV6-1|once|TRBJ2-7
CASSEGQSSYEQYF
>TRBV5-5|NA|TRBJ1-1
CASSHTGFEAFF
>TRBV6-5|NA|TRBJ2-1
CASSEGLDYNEQFF
>TRBV25-1|once|TRBJ2-7
CASSDYSYEQYF
>TRBV2|NA|TRBJ2-5
CASLTSGREGGETQYF
>TRBV9|NA|TRBJ2-6
CASSTSFGANVLTF
>TRBV25-1|once|TRBJ1-2
CASSELGGGYGYTF
>TRBV27|NA|TRBJ1-2
CASSFLSSGPFTF
>TRBV6-7|NA|TRBJ2-5
CASSYTGVAGAETQYF
>TRBV7-8|NA|TRBJ2-7
CASSAGGHATYEQYF
>TRBV19|NA|TRBJ2-7
CASSSATGVYEQYF
>TRBV28|NA|TRBJ2-2
CASSRDRILTPNTGELFF
>TRBV2|NA|TRBJ2-3
CASLATDTQYF
>TRBV28|NA|TRBJ2-2
CASSLQGRRTGELFF
>TRBV7-8|NA|TRBJ2-3
CASSPARLSTDTQYF